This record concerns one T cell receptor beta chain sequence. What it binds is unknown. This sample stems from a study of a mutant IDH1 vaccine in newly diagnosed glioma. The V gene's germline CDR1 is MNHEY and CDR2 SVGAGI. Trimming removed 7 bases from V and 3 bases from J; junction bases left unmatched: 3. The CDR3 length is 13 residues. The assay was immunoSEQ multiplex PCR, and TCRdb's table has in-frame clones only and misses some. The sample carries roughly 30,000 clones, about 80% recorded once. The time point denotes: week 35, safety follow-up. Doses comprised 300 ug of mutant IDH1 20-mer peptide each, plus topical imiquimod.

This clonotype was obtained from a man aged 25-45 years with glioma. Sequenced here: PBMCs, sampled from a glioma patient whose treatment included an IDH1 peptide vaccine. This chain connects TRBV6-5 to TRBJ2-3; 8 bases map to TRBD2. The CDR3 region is CASKGGRTDTQYF. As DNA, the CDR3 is TGTGCCAGCAAGGGCGGGAGGACAGATACGCAGTATTTT.